This T cell receptor (beta chain) is from a study of blood T cells in healthy people across ages. This CDR3 region has 17 residues. Trimming at V came to 5 bases and at J to 7 bases, leaving 17 bases not matched to a gene. The V gene's germline CDR1 is LGHDT and CDR2 YNNKEL (reference sequence). Primers used in a second PCR of about 7 to 11 cycles were a sample-barcoded 5' primer and a J-beta primer mix. Sequencing yielded, for each sample, at least 2.5 million paired-end reads carrying CDR3. Each CDR3 protein gets one entry after TCRdb re-called the 5' RACE reads with MiXCR. The table includes fewer than 2,000,000 distinct CDR3 sequences, around 36% detected once. Study-wide results and limits: Strong correlation linked observed beta diversity and percent naive T cells.

With regard to this clonotype: The antigen remains unidentified.

Donors were systemically healthy Caucasian individuals from Russia aged roughly 6 to 95 years. A minimum of 5.5 micrograms of total RNA was extracted per sample. Sequenced input: blood. The TCR originated in a woman aged 25 to 39 in good health. V usage is TRBV3-1 and J usage is TRBJ2-5, with 9 bases matching TRBD2. Here the CDR3 DNA reads TGTGCCAGCAGCGCTCCCACGGGACTAGCAGATACTGGGACCCAGTACTTC. Residues: CASSAPTGLADTGTQYF.